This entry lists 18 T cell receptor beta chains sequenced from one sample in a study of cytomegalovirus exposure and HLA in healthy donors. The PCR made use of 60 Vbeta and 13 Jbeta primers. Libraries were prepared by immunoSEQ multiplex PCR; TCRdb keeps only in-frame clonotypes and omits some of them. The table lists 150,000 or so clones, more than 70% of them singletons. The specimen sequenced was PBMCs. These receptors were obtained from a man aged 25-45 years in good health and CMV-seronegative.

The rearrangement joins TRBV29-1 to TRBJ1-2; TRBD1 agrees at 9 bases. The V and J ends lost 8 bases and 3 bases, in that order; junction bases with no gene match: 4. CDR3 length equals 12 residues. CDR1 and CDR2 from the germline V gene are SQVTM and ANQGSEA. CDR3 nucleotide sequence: TGCAGCACGGGACAGGGAGACTATGGCTACACCTTC. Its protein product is CSTGQGDYGYTF.

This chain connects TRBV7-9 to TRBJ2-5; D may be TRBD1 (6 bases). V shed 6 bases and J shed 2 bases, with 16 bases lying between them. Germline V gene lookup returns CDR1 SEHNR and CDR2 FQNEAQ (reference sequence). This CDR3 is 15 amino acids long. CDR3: CASSQIGQPQETQYF. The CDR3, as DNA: TGTGCCAGCAGTCAAATTGGACAGCCTCAAGAGACCCAGTACTTC.

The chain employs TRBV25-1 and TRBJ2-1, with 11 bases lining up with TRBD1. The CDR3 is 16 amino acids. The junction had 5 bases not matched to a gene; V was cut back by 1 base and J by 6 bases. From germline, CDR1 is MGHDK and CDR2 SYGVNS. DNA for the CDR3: TGTGCCAGCAGTGAATTGGGGACAGGGGGAGGCAATGAGCAGTTCTTC. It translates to CASSELGTGGGNEQFF.

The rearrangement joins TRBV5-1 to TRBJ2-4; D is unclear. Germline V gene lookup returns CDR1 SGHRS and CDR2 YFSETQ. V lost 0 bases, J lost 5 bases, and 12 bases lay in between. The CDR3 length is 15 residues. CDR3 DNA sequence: TGCGCCAGCAGCTTGGGGGTCGGCCTAGAAAACATTCAGTACTTC. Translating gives CASSLGVGLENIQYF.

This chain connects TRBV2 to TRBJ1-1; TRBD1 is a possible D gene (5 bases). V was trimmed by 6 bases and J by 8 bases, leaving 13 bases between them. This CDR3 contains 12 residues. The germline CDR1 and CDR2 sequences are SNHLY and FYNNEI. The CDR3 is CASSEQGGEAFF. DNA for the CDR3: TGTGCCAGCAGCGAGCAGGGTGGAGAAGCTTTCTTT.

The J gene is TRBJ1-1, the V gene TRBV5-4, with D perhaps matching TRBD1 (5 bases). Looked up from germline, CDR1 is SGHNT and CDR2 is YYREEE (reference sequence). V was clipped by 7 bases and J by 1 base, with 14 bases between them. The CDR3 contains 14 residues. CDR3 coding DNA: TGTGCCAGCTGGAACGCGGGGGAGAACACTGAAGCTTTCTTT. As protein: CASWNAGENTEAFF.

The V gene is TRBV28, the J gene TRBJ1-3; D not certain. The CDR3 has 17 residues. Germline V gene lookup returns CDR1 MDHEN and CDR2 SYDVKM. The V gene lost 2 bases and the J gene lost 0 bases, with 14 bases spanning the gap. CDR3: CASSLMEGPSSGNTIYF. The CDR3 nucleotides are TGTGCCAGCAGTTTAATGGAGGGCCCGAGCTCTGGAAACACCATATATTTT.

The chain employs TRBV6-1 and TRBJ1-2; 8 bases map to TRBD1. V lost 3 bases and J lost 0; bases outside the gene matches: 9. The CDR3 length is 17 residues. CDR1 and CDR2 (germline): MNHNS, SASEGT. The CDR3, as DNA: TGTGCCAGCAGTGAGGACAGGGACGGATGGGCTAACTATGGCTACACCTTC. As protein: CASSEDRDGWANYGYTF.

DNA of the CDR3: TGCGCCAGCAGCTTATCCGGGACAGGATTCACCCCCTATGGCTACACCTTC. Translating it yields CASSLSGTGFTPYGYTF. The V gene is TRBV5-1, the J gene TRBJ1-2; TRBD1 matches at 8 bases. V lost 2 bases to trimming and J lost 4 bases; unmatched junction nucleotides: 13. CDR1 and CDR2 (germline): SGHRS, YFSETQ. The CDR3 sequence is 17 residues long.

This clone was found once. CDR3 sequence (DNA): TGTGCCAGCAGCCGGACTAGCGACACCGGGGAGCTGTTTTTT. It encodes CASSRTSDTGELFF. J is TRBJ2-2 and V is TRBV4-2, with TRBD2 matching 9 bases. The ends lost 4 bases at V and 3 bases at J; junction bases unmatched: 0. The CDR3 has 14 amino acids. CDR1 and CDR2 from the germline V gene are LGHNA and YNFKEQ.

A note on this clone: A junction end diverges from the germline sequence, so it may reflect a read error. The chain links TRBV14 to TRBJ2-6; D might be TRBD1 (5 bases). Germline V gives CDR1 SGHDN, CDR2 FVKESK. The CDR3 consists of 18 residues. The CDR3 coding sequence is TGTGCCAGCAGCCAAGATCATCCGGGCGGCTCTGGGGCCAACGTCCTGACCTTC. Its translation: CASSQDHPGGSGANVLTF.

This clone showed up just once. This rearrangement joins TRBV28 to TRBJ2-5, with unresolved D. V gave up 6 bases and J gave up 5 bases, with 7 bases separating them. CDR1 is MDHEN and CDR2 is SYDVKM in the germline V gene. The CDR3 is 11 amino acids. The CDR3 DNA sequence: TGTGCCAGCAGCCAGAGGGAGACCCAGTACTTC. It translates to CASSQRETQYF.

In DNA, the CDR3 is TGTGCCAGCAGCTTACTAGCGGGGGGGCCCTACGAGCAGTACTTC. This encodes CASSLLAGGPYEQYF. The gene calls are TRBV7-2 and TRBJ2-7, with TRBD2 matching 12 bases. Germline-derived CDR1 and CDR2 are SGHTA and FQGNSA. The length of the CDR3 is 15 residues. J lost 2 bases, V lost 2 bases, and 1 base had no gene match.

CDR3 DNA sequence: TGCGCCAGCAGCTCCCCGGACAGGGCAAATGAGCAGTTCTTC. This sequence encodes CASSSPDRANEQFF. V is TRBV5-1 and J is TRBJ2-1; 8 nucleotides agree with TRBD1. The V segment lost 3 bases and the J segment 7 bases; nucleotides outside the gene matches: 6. The germline V gene encodes CDR1 SGHRS and CDR2 YFSETQ. The CDR3 contains 14 residues.

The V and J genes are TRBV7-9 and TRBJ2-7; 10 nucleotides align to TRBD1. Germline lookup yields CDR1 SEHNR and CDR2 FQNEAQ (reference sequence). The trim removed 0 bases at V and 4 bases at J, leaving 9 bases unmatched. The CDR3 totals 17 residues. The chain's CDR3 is CASSLAGQGVLYYEQYF. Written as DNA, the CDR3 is TGTGCCAGCAGCTTAGCTGGACAGGGGGTCTTATATTACGAGCAGTACTTC.

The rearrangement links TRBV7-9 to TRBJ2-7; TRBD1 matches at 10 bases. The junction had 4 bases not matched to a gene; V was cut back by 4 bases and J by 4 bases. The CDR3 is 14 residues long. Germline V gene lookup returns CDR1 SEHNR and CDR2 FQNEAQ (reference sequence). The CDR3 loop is CASSSRDRGYEQYF. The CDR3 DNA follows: TGTGCCAGCAGCTCTCGGGACAGGGGATACGAGCAGTACTTC.

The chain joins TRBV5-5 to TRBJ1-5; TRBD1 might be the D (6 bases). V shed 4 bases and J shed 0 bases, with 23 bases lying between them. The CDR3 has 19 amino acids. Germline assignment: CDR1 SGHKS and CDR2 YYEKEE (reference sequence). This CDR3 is CASSPYRVGGRYSNQPQHF. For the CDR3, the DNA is TGTGCCAGCAGCCCGTACAGGGTTGGAGGAAGGTATAGCAATCAGCCCCAGCATTTT. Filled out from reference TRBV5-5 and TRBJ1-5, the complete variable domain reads DAGVTQSPTHLIKTRGQQVTLRCSPISGHKSVSWYQQVLGQGPQFIFQYYEKEERGRGNFPDRFSARQFPNYSSELNVNALLLGDSALYLCASSPYRVGGRYSNQPQHFGDGTRLSIL.

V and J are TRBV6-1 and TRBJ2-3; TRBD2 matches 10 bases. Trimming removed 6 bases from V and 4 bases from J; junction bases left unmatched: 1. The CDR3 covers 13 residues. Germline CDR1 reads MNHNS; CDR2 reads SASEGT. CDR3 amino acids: CASRSGGADTQYF. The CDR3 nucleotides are TGTGCCAGCAGAAGCGGGGGGGCAGATACGCAGTATTTT.